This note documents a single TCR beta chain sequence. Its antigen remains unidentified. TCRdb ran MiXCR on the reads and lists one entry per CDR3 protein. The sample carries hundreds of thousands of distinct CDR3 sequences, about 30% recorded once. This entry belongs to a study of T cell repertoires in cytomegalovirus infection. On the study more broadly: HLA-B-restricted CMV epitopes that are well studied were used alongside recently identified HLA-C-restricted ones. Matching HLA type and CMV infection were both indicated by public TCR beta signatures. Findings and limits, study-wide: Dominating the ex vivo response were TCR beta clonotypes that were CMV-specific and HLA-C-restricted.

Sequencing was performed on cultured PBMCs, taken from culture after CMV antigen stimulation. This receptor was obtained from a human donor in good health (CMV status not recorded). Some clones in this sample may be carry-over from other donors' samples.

CDR3 protein: CASRDGGVRETQYF. For the CDR3, the DNA is TGTGCCAGCAGGGACGGGGGGGTAAGAGAGACCCAGTACTTC. The J gene is TRBJ2-5, the V gene TRBV2; 8 positions agree with TRBD2. Germline trimming cut 6 bases from V and 4 bases from J; bases unmatched to any gene: 7. This CDR3 spans 14 amino acids. Germline V gives CDR1 SNHLY, CDR2 FYNNEI.